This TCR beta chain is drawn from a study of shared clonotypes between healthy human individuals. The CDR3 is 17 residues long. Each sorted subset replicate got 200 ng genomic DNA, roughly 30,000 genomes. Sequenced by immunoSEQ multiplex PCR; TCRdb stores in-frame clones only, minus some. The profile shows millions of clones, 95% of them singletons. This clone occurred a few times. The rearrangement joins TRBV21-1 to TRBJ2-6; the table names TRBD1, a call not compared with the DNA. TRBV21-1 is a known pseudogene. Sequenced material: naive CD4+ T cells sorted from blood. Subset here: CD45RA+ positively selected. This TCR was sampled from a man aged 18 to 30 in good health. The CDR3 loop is CASSIRHTLSGANVLTF. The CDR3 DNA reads TGTGCCAGCAGCATCCGACACACACTCTCTGGGGCCAACGTCCTGACTTTC.